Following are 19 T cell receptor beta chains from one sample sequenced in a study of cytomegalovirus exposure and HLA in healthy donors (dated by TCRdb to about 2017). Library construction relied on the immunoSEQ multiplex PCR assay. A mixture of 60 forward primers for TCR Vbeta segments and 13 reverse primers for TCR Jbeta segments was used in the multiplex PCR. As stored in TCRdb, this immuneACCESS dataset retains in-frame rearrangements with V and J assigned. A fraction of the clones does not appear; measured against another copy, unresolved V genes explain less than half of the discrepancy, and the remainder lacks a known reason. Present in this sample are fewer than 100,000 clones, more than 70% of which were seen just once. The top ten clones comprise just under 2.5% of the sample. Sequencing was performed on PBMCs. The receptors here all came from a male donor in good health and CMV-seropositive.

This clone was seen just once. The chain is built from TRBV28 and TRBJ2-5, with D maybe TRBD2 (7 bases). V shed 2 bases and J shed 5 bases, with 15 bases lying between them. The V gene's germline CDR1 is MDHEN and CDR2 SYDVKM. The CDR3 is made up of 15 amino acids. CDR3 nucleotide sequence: TGTGCCAGCAGTTTAGGGGCGGGGGCAGGGGAGACCCAGTACTTC. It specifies CASSLGAGAGETQYF.

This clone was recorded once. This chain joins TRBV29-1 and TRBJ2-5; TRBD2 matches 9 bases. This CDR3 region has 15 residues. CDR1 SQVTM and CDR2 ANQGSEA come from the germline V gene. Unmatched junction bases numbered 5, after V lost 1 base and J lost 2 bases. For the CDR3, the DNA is TGCAGCGTTGAAGTTGCGGGGGGGATTCAAGAGACCCAGTACTTC. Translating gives CSVEVAGGIQETQYF.

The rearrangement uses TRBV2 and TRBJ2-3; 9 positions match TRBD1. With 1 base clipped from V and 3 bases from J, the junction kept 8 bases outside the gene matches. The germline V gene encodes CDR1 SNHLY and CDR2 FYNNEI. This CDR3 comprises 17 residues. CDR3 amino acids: CASSEGLRDRVTDTQYF. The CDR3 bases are TGTGCCAGCAGTGAAGGGCTCCGGGACAGGGTGACAGATACGCAGTATTTT. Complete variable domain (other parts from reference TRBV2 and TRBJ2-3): EPEVTQTPSHQVTQMGQEVILRCVPISNHLYFYWYRQILGQKVEFLVSFYNNEISEKSEIFDDQFSVERPDGSNFTLKIRSTKLEDSAMYFCASSEGLRDRVTDTQYFGPGTRLTVL.

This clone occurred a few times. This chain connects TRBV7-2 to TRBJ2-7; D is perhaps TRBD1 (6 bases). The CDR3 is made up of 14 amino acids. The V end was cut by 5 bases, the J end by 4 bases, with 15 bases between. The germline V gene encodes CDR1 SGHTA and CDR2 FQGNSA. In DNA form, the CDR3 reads TGTGCCAGCAGCCACGACAGGTTTGCGTACGAGCAGTACTTC. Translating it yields CASSHDRFAYEQYF.

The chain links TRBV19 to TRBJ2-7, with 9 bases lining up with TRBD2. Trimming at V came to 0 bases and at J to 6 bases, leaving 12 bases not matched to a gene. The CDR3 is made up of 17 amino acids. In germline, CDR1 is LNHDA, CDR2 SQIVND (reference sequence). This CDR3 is CASSIDSGGAGGREQYF. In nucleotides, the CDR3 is TGTGCCAGTAGTATAGATAGCGGTGGAGCGGGAGGCCGCGAGCAGTACTTC.

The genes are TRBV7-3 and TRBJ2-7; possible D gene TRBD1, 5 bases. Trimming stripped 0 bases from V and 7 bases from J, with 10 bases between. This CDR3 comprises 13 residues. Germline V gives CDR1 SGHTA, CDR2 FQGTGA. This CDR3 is CASSLTQGLEQYF. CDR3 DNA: TGTGCCAGCAGCTTAACCCAGGGCCTGGAGCAGTACTTC.

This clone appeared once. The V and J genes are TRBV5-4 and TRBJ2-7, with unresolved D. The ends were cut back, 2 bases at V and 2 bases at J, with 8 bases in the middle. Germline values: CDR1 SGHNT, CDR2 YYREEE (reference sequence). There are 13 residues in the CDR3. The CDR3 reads CASSLLHTYEQYF. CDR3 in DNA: TGTGCCAGCAGCTTATTACATACCTACGAGCAGTACTTC. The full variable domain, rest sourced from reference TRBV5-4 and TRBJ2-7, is ETGVTQSPTHLIKTRGQQVTLRCSSQSGHNTVSWYQQALGQGPQFIFQYYREEENGRGNFPPRFSGLQFPNYSSELNVNALELDDSALYLCASSLLHTYEQYFGPGTRLTVT.

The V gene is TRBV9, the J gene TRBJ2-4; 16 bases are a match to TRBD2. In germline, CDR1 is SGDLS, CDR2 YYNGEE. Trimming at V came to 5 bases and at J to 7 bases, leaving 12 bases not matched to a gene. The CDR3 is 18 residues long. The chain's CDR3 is CASSPGGTSGRAGNIQYF. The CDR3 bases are TGTGCCAGCAGTCCTGGGGGGACTAGCGGGAGGGCCGGGAACATTCAGTACTTC.

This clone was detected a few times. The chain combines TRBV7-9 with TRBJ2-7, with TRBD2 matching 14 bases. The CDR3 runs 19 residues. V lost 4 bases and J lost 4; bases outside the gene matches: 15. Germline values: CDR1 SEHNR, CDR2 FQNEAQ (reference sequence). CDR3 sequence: CASSSHPGTSGSKSYEQYF. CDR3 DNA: TGTGCCAGCAGCTCCCACCCCGGGACTAGCGGGAGTAAGTCTTACGAGCAGTACTTC.

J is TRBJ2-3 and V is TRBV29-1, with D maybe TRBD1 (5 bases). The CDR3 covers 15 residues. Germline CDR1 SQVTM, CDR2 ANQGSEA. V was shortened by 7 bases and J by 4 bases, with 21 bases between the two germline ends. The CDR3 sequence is CSAMYWGDGSDTQYF. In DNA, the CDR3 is TGCAGCGCTATGTACTGGGGCGATGGGTCAGATACGCAGTATTTT.

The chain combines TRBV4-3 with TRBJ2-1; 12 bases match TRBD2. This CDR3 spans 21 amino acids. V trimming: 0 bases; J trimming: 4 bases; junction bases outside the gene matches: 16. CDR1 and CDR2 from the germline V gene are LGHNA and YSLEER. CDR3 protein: CASSQDLLAGGRTGSYNEQFF. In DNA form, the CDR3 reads TGCGCCAGCAGCCAAGATCTGCTAGCGGGAGGGAGGACTGGAAGTTACAATGAGCAGTTCTTC.

CDR3 sequence: CASSSRTSGVYNEQFF. DNA of the CDR3: TGTGCCAGCAGTTCCCGGACTAGCGGGGTCTACAATGAGCAGTTCTTC. The chain combines TRBV27 with TRBJ2-1; 12 nucleotides match TRBD2. The germline V gene encodes CDR1 MNHEY and CDR2 SMNVEV (reference sequence). The V and J ends lost 4 bases and 3 bases, in that order; junction bases with no gene match: 4. This CDR3 is built from 16 residues.

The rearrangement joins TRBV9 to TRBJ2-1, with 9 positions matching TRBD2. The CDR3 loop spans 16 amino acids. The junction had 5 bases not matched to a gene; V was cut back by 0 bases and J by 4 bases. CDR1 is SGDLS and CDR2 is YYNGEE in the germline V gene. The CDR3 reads CASSVGLAGLYNEQFF. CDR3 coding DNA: TGTGCCAGCAGCGTAGGGCTAGCGGGACTATACAATGAGCAGTTCTTC.

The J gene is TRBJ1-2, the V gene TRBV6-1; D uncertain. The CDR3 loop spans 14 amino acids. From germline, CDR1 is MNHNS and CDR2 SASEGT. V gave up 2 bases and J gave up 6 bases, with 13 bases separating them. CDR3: CASSEWKGGDGYTF. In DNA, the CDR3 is TGTGCCAGCAGTGAATGGAAGGGAGGTGATGGCTACACCTTC.

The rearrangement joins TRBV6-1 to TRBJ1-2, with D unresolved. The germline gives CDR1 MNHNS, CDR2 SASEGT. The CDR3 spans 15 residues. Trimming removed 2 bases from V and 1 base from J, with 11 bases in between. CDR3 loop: CASSERGFDNYGYTF. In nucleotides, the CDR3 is TGTGCCAGCAGTGAAAGAGGGTTCGATAACTATGGCTACACCTTC.

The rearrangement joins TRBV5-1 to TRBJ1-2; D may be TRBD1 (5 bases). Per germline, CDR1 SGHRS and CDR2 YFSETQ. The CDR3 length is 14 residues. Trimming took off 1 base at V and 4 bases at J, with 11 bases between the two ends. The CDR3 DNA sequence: TGCGCCAGCAGCTTGATAGGGGTGGGCTATGGCTACACCTTC. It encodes CASSLIGVGYGYTF.

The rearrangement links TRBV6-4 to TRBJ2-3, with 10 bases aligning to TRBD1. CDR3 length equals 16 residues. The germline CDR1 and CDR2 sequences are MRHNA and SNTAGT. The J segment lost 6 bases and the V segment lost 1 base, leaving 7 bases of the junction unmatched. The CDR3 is CASSDYGQGGQDTQYF. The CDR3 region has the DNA TGTGCCAGCAGTGACTACGGACAGGGGGGCCAGGATACGCAGTATTTT.

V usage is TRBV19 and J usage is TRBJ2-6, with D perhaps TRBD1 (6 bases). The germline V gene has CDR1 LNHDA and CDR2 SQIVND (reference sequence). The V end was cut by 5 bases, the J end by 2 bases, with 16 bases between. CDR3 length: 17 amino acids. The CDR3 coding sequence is TGTGCCAGTAGTCCCCAAAGACAGGCTGCTGGGGCCAACGTCCTGACTTTC. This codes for CASSPQRQAAGANVLTF.

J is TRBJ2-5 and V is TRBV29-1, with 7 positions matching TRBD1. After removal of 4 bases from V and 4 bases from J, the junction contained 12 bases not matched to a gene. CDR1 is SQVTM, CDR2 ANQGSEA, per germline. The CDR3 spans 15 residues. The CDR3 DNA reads TGCAGCGTTGCGAGACAGGGAGATGTCGGAGAGACCCAGTACTTC. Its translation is CSVARQGDVGETQYF.